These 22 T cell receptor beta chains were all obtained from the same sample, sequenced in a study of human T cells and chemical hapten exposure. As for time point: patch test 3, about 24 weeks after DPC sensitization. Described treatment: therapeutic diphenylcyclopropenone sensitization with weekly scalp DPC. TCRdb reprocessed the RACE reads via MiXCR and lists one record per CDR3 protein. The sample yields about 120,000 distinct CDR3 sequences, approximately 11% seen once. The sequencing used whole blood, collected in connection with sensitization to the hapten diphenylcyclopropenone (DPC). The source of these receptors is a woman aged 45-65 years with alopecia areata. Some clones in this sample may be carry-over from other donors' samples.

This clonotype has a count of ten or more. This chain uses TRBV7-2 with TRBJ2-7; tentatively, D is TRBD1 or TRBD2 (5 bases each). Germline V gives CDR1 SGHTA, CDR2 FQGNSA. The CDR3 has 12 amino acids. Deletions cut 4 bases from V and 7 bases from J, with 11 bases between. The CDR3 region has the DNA TGTGCCAGCAGCTCGGGACGTCGAGAGCAGTACTTC. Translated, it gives CASSSGRREQYF.

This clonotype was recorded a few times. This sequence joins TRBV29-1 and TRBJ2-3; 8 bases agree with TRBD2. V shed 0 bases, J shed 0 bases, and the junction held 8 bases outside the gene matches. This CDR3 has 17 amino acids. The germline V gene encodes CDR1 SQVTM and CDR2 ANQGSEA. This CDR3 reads CSVEDPGGGRSTDTQYF. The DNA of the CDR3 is TGCAGCGTTGAAGATCCGGGGGGGGGGAGAAGCACAGATACGCAGTATTTT.

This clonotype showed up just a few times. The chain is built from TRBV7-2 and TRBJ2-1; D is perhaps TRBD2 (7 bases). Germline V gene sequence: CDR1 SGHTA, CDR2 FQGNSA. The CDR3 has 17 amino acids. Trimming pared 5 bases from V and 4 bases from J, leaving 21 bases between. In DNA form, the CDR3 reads TGTGCCAGCAGCCTCTCTTCGCTGCGGGGGCGGTACAATGAGCAGTTCTTC. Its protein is CASSLSSLRGRYNEQFF.

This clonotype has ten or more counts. DNA of the CDR3: TGCGCCAGCAAGGACAGCGGAGCCACAGATACGCAGTATTTT. Its translation is CASKDSGATDTQYF. This chain uses TRBV5-1 with TRBJ2-3, with TRBD1 as a possible D gene (6 bases). V lost 6 bases and J 2 bases, leaving 13 bases between the germline ends. The CDR3 is made up of 14 amino acids. Germline lookup yields CDR1 SGHRS and CDR2 YFSETQ.

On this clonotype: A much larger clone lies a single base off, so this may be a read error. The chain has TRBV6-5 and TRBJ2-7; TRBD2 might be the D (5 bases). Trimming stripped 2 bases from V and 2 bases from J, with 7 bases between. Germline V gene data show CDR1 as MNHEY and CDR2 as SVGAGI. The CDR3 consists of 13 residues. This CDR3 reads CASSYPGAYEQYF. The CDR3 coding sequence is TGTGCCAGCAGTTACCCCGGGGCCTACGAGCAGTACTTC.

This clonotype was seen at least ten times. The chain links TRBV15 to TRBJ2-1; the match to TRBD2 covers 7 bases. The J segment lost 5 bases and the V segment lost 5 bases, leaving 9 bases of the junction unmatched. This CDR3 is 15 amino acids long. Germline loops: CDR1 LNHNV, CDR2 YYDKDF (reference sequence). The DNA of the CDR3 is TGTGCCACCAGCGCAACTAGCGCTGCCCACAATGAGCAGTTCTTC. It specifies CATSATSAAHNEQFF.

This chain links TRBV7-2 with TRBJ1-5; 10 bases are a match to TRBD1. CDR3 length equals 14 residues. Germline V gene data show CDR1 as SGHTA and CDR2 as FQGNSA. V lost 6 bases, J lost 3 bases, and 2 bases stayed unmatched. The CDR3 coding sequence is TGTGCCAGCAGGGGGACAGGGGCCAATCAGCCCCAGCATTTT. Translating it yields CASRGTGANQPQHF. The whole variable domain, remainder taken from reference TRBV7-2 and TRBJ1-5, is GAGVSQSPSNKVTEKGKDVELRCDPISGHTALYWYRQSLGQGLEFLIYFQGNSAPDKSGLPSDRFSAERTGGSVSTLTIQRTQQEDSAVYLCASRGTGANQPQHFGDGTRLSIL.

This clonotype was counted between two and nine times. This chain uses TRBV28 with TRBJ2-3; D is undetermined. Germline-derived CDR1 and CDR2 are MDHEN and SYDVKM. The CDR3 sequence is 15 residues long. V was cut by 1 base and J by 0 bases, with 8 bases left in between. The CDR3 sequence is CASSLYGSSTDTQYF. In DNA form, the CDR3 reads TGTGCCAGCAGTTTATACGGGTCTAGCACAGATACGCAGTATTTT.

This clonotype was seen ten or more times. This CDR3 is CASSPGTSAIYNEQFF. The DNA of the CDR3 is TGTGCCAGCAGCCCCGGGACTAGCGCGATCTACAATGAGCAGTTCTTC. This chain uses TRBV12-3 or TRBV12-4 with TRBJ2-1; 10 bases align to TRBD2. CDR3 length: 16 amino acids. V gave up 6 bases and J gave up 3 bases; unmatched junction bases: 8.

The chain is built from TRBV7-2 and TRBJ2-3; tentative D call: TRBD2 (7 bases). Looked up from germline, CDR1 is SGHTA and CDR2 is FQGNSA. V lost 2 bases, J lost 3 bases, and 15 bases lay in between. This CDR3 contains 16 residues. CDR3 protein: CASSLRRGGATDTQYF. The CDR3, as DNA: TGTGCCAGCAGCTTACGGAGGGGGGGGGCAACAGATACGCAGTATTTT.

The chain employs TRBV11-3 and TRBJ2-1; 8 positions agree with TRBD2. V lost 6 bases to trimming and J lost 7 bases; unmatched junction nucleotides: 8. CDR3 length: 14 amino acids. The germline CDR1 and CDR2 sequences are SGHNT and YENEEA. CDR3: CASSKAGGRNEQFF. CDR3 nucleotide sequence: TGTGCCAGCAGTAAGGCGGGGGGCCGGAATGAGCAGTTCTTC.

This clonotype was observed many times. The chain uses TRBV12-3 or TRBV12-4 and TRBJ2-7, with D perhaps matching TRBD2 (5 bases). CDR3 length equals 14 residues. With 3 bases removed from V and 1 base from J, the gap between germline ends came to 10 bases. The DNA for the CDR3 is TGTGCCAGCAGTTTGACCGAGGGTTCCTACGAGCAGTACTTC. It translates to CASSLTEGSYEQYF.

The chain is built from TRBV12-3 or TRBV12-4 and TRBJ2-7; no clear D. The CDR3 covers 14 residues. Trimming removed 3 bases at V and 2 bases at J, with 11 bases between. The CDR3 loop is CASSLHVSTYEQYF. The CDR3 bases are TGTGCCAGCAGTTTGCACGTTTCTACCTACGAGCAGTACTTC.

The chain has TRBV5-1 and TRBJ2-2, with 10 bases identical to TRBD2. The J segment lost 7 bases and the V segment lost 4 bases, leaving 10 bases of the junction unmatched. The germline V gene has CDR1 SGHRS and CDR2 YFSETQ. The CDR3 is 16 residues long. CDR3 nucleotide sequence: TGCGCCAGCAGCCTGGGGACTAGCGTATACGTCGGGGAGCTGTTTTTT. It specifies CASSLGTSVYVGELFF.

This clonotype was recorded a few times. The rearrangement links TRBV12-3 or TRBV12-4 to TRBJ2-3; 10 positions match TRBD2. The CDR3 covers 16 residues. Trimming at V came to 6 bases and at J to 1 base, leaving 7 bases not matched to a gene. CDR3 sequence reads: CASSRSGLAGTDTQYF. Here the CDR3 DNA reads TGTGCCAGCAGCCGGAGCGGACTAGCGGGCACAGATACGCAGTATTTT.

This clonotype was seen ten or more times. The CDR3 protein is CASSPYEGNSYEQYF. The CDR3, as DNA: TGCGCCAGCAGCCCGTATGAAGGTAACTCCTACGAGCAGTACTTC. The chain uses TRBV4-1 and TRBJ2-7; D gene ambiguous. Trimming stripped 4 bases from V and 0 bases from J, with 13 bases between. There are 15 residues in the CDR3. Germline V lookup: CDR1 MGHRA, CDR2 YSYEKL.

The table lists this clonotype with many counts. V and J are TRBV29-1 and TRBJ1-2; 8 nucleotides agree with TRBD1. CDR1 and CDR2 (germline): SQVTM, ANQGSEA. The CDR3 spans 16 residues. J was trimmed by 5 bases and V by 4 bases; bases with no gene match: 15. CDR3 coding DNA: TGCAGCGTTGGAGGTGGTGGACAGGGAATTTGGTATGGCTACACCTTC. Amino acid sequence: CSVGGGGQGIWYGYTF.

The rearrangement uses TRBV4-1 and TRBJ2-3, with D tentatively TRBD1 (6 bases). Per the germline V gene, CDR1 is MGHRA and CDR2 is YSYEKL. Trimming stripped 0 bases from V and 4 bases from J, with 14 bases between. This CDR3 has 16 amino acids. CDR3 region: CASSQEWGRGPDTQYF. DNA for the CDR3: TGCGCCAGCAGCCAAGAATGGGGCAGGGGCCCAGATACGCAGTATTTT.

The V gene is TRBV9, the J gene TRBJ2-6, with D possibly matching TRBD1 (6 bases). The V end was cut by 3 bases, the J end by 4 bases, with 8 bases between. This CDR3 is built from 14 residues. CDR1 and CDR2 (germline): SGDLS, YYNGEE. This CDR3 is CASSAGAGANVLTF. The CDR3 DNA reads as TGTGCCAGCAGCGCAGGGGCCGGGGCCAACGTCCTGACTTTC.

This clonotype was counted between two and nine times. The CDR3 reads CASSQDAGINQPQHF. The CDR3 region has the DNA TGCGCCAGCAGCCAAGATGCGGGAATCAATCAGCCCCAGCATTTT. V gene TRBV4-3 combines with J gene TRBJ1-5; the D is unclear. V was cut by 0 bases and J by 3 bases, with 9 bases left in between. Germline CDR1 LGHNA, CDR2 YSLEER. The CDR3 extends over 15 amino acids.

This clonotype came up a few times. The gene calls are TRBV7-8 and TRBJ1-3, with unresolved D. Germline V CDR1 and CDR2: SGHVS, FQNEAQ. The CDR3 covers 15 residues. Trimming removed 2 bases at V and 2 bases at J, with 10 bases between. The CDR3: CASSLSPRAGNTIYF. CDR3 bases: TGTGCCAGCAGCTTAAGCCCGAGAGCTGGAAACACCATATATTTT.

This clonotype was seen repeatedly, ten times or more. The CDR3 nucleotides are TGTGCCAGCCGGACGGGACAGTCCTACGAGCAGTACTTC. Protein: CASRTGQSYEQYF. V is TRBV28 and J is TRBJ2-7, with 7 nucleotides matching TRBD1. J gave up 1 base and V 8 bases, and 5 bases lay outside the gene matches. The germline CDR1 and CDR2 sequences are MDHEN and SYDVKM. The CDR3 runs to 13 residues.